The source of this T cell receptor (beta chain) is a study of OX40 agonist ivuxolimab in advanced cancers. Broadly, across the study: The costimulatory receptor OX40 (CD134) was targeted by ivuxolimab, a fully human IgG2 agonistic monoclonal antibody. Intravenous ivuxolimab was administered to patients every 2 weeks at six dose levels: 0.01, 0.1, 0.3, 1.5, 3 and 10 mg/kg. The paper describes the monotherapy dose-escalation part (N ≈ 49 patients) of the phase I trial of ivuxolimab. Of the approximately 54 dose-escalation patients, hepatocellular carcinoma was present in about 20, melanoma in roughly 15, renal cell carcinoma in 9 and head and neck cancer in 9. In the dose-escalation cohort, more than 75% of patients were male, and the mean age was approximately 60 years, with a range of 23 to 79. Partial responses were achieved by three dose-escalation patients, of whom one had hepatocellular carcinoma and two had cutaneous melanoma. The purpose of peripheral TCRbeta sequencing was to test whether ivuxolimab changed TCR sequence diversity and led to clonal T-cell expansion. Prior anti-PD-1, anti-PD-L1 or anti-CTLA-4 therapy was permitted, and checkpoint inhibitors had been received by around 39% of dose-escalation patients.

To sequence the TCRbeta CDR3 region, genomic DNA was isolated from the sorted cells. TCRbeta CDR3 regions were sequenced using the immunoSEQ Assay. TCRdb took over this immuneACCESS table, retaining in-frame rearrangements with V and J assigned. Such tables are incomplete; in checked studies, under half of the missing clones stem from an unresolved V gene, and the remainder is unexplained. In this sample the table shows 30,000 to 45,000 clones, around 84% of which occur a single time. 10% to 15% of the sample is taken by the ten largest. Regarding this clone: Its cognate antigen has yet to be identified. Per-base quality was not reported, and no clone a single base away is much larger than it. Other nucleotide sequences from this sample produce the same CDR3.

The paper as a whole reports these results and caveats: Low levels of normalized T-cell clonal expansion were also seen in some nonresponding patients. At doses from 0.1 to 3.0 mg/kg, clonal expansion was seen in both CD4+ and CD8+ blood T cells between baseline and week 6. After ivuxolimab, expanded clones were on average more numerous among CD8+ T cells than among CD4+ T cells. In the 0.1-3.0 mg/kg groups, partial responders were among the patients with the lowest normalized peripheral clonal expansion, particularly in CD8+ T cells. The antigen specificity of the clonally expanded peripheral T cells was not determined.

The trial excluded patients who had a history of autoimmune disease or were on systemic immunosuppression. In every dose cohort, peripheral blood was drawn for TCR sequencing at baseline, cycle 4 day 1, and cycle 7 day 1. Samples were obtained from an open-label, multicenter, first-in-human phase I dose-escalation trial of ivuxolimab. The trial enrolled adults with locally advanced or metastatic head and neck squamous cell, hepatocellular, melanoma or renal cell carcinoma. Before TCR sequencing, CD4+ and CD8+ T cells were separately sorted from peripheral blood. In the germline V gene, CDR1 corresponds to MGHRA and CDR2 to YSYEKL. The CDR3 runs 15 amino acids, cysteine and phenylalanine included. The entry retains the CDR3 DNA only, 45 bases that are in frame from base 1. The germline ends are 8 bases apart after V is trimmed by 0 bases and J by 2 bases.

The sequencing used CD4+ or CD8+ T cells sorted from blood, collected in a trial of the OX40 agonist ivuxolimab. This receptor was taken from an adult with an advanced solid tumor such as melanoma, head and neck, liver or kidney cancer. The rearrangement combines TRBV4-1 with TRBJ1-5; no D gene is confidently identified. The bases read TGCGCCAGCAGCCAAGAAGGGTCCGGCAATCAGCCCCAGCATTTT. This translates into CASSQEGSGNQPQHF.